This TCR beta chain was identified during a study of response to subunit inactivated influenza vaccine. This clonotype was seen a few times. Its antigen remains unknown. Study-wide results and caveats: Seasonal influenza vaccination, on each occasion, was suggested by the authors to recruit few new T cells.

MiXCR was run by TCRdb on the RT-PCR reads, yielding one entry per CDR3 protein. The sample includes some 850,000 distinct CDR3 sequences, less than 20% of them seen just once. V lost 2 bases, J lost 4 bases, and 12 bases lay in between. The CDR3 has 14 amino acids. Germline V gene lookup returns CDR1 GTSNPN and CDR2 SVGIG (reference sequence). Sample: PBMCs from blood, taken more than 4 days after vaccination. The genes are TRBV30 and TRBJ2-1; perhaps TRBD2 as D (6 bases). This TCR derives from a man in his fifties or sixties who received an inactivated influenza vaccine. CDR3 protein: CAWSFGGGYNEQFF. The CDR3 coding sequence is TGTGCCTGGAGTTTCGGGGGTGGGTACAATGAGCAGTTCTTC.